These 21 T cell receptor beta chains share one sample of origin, sequenced in a study of blood T cells in healthy people across ages. PCR was performed a second time for roughly 6 to 12 cycles using a sample-barcoded 5' primer and a J-beta primer mix. TCRdb itself ran the 5' RACE reads through MiXCR, one entry per CDR3 protein. The data show hundreds of thousands of distinct CDR3 sequences, more than 20% seen once. Sequenced input: blood. Receptors were obtained from a man aged 65-85 years in good health.

The chain is built from TRBV28 and TRBJ1-3; no definite D call. CDR1 and CDR2 (germline): MDHEN, SYDVKM. Between the trimmed V and J ends, which lost 6 bases and 2 bases, there was a span of 14 bases. The CDR3 extends over 15 amino acids. CDR3: CASSPPRKAGNTIYF. In DNA form, the CDR3 reads TGTGCCAGCAGCCCGCCCCGGAAGGCTGGAAACACCATATATTTT.

This clonotype was seen at least ten times. The rearrangement uses TRBV6-6 and TRBJ2-1; 8 bases match TRBD2. Germline V gene lookup returns CDR1 MNHNY and CDR2 SVGAGI (reference sequence). The CDR3 is 13 amino acids. The junction had 1 base not matched to a gene; V was cut back by 0 bases and J by 9 bases. CDR3 protein: CASSYSAGGEQFF. The CDR3 bases are TGTGCCAGCAGTTACTCGGCGGGAGGTGAGCAGTTCTTC.

This chain links TRBV3-1 with TRBJ2-3; 10 nucleotides align to TRBD2. V was clipped by 0 bases and J by 2 bases; unmatched bases: 5. The CDR3 has 17 amino acids. Germline CDR1 is LGHDT and CDR2 is YNNKEL (reference sequence). The CDR3 nucleotides read TGTGCCAGCAGCCAAGAAGGTCTAGCGGGAGCCACAGATACGCAGTATTTT. Residues: CASSQEGLAGATDTQYF.

In its sample, this clonotype was seen a few times. The genes are TRBV18 and TRBJ2-3, with 8 bases fitting TRBD2. The CDR3 has 15 amino acids. Germline V gene lookup returns CDR1 KGHSH and CDR2 LQKENI. Trimming at V came to 3 bases and at J to 2 bases, leaving 4 bases not matched to a gene. CDR3 in DNA: TGTGCCAGCTCACCCGGGAGGGGTAACACAGATACGCAGTATTTT. This codes for CASSPGRGNTDTQYF.

This clonotype was seen more than once but under ten times. The genes are TRBV4-3 and TRBJ2-3; TRBD1 aligns across 11 bases. Germline V gene lookup returns CDR1 LGHNA and CDR2 YSLEER. The CDR3 runs 18 residues. The J segment lost 5 bases and the V segment lost 1 base, leaving 11 bases of the junction unmatched. CDR3: CASSQVKWDRGFKDTQYF. The CDR3 DNA sequence: TGCGCCAGCAGCCAAGTCAAGTGGGACAGGGGGTTTAAAGATACGCAGTATTTT.

The chain joins TRBV18 to TRBJ2-3, with D perhaps matching TRBD1 or TRBD2 (5 bases each). Germline assignment: CDR1 KGHSH and CDR2 LQKENI. This CDR3 region has 14 residues. The V and J ends lost 6 bases and 4 bases respectively, with 14 bases between them. CDR3 region: CASSANRDADTQYF. The CDR3 DNA sequence: TGTGCCAGCTCGGCGAACCGGGACGCAGATACGCAGTATTTT.

This sequence joins TRBV6-1 and TRBJ2-1; 11 positions agree with TRBD2. Germline CDR1 reads MNHNS; CDR2 reads SASEGT. The CDR3 covers 16 residues. V lost 1 base to trimming and J lost 9 bases; unmatched junction nucleotides: 8. In DNA form, the CDR3 reads TGTGCCAGCAGTGAAGAGGGCTTAGCGGGAGGGGGTGAGCAGTTCTTC. Translating gives CASSEEGLAGGGEQFF.

In DNA, the CDR3 is TGTGCCAGTAGTGGGGACAGGGTGGAGAATGAGCAGTTCTTC. It specifies CASSGDRVENEQFF. This chain uses TRBV19 with TRBJ2-5; 9 nucleotides align to TRBD1. The J call may be wrong; the DNA end is better matched by TRBJ2-1. Germline V gene lookup returns CDR1 LNHDA and CDR2 SQIVND (reference sequence). The CDR3 loop spans 14 amino acids.

In its sample, this clonotype was seen many times. The chain carries TRBV7-3 and TRBJ2-1, with 9 bases identical to TRBD1. The CDR3 totals 15 residues. Losses at the gene ends were 5 bases for V and 4 bases for J; bases not matched to a gene: 6. Germline assignment: CDR1 SGHTA and CDR2 FQGTGA. In DNA, the CDR3 is TGTGCCAGCAGCAAGACAGGGGGAGGATACAATGAGCAGTTCTTC. Amino acid sequence: CASSKTGGGYNEQFF.

A few counts support this clonotype. The CDR3 nucleotides read TGTGCCAGCAGCGAGGGACTCAAAAACATTCAGTACTTC. The encoded protein is CASSEGLKNIQYF. The chain uses TRBV9 and TRBJ2-4; a possible D gene is TRBD2 (6 bases). CDR3 length equals 13 residues. Germline V CDR1 and CDR2: SGDLS, YYNGEE. V lost 3 bases to trimming and J lost 3 bases, with 7 bases between them.

The rearrangement links TRBV20-1 to TRBJ2-7, with 13 bases aligning to TRBD2. CDR3 length: 14 amino acids. Germline V gene sequence: CDR1 DFQATT, CDR2 SNEGSKA (reference sequence). Losses at the gene ends were 1 base for V and 7 bases for J; bases not matched to a gene: 4. The CDR3: CSARAGLAGTEQYF. Written as DNA, the CDR3 is TGCAGTGCTAGAGCGGGACTAGCGGGAACAGAGCAGTACTTC.

CDR3 loop: CASSLAGEGNQPQHF. In DNA form, the CDR3 reads TGTGCCAGCAGCTTGGCGGGGGAGGGCAATCAGCCCCAGCATTTT. The V and J genes are TRBV7-6 and TRBJ1-5, with D maybe TRBD1 (5 bases). V lost 3 bases to trimming and J lost 2 bases, with 11 bases between them. The germline gives CDR1 SGHVS, CDR2 FNYEAQ. This CDR3 is 15 amino acids long.

V usage is TRBV20-1 and J usage is TRBJ2-5; D may be TRBD1 (6 bases). The CDR3 spans 13 residues. Trimming pared 3 bases from V and 5 bases from J, leaving 13 bases between. Germline V gene sequence: CDR1 DFQATT, CDR2 SNEGSKA (reference sequence). The CDR3 protein is CSASGGGRETQYF. CDR3 DNA sequence: TGCAGTGCTAGTGGGGGCGGCAGGGAGACCCAGTACTTC.

The chain combines TRBV9 with TRBJ2-5; 9 nucleotides align to TRBD1. Near its end, the DNA agrees better with TRBJ2-7, so the J call may be wrong. This CDR3 is 17 amino acids long. Per the germline V gene, CDR1 is SGDLS and CDR2 is YYNGEE. CDR3 nucleotide sequence: TGTGCCAGCAGCCCAAGGACGTTGTCCTCGGACAGGGGCGAGCAGTACTTC. It specifies CASSPRTLSSDRGEQYF.

Concerning this clonotype: A read error may account for a junction end that differs from germline. The chain has TRBV6-1 and TRBJ2-1; D possibly corresponds to TRBD2 (5 bases). Germline assignment: CDR1 MNHNS and CDR2 SASEGT. The CDR3 has 15 residues. CDR3: CASSEPGYSHNEQFF. The CDR3 DNA reads TGTGCCAGCAGTGAACCGGGGTACTCCCACAATGAGCAGTTCTTC.

This clonotype was counted ten times or more. This rearrangement joins TRBV20-1 to TRBJ1-2; D is possibly TRBD1 (5 bases). CDR3 length: 14 residues. Germline V lookup: CDR1 DFQATT, CDR2 SNEGSKA (reference sequence). Trimming removed 6 bases at V and 2 bases at J, with 16 bases between. The chain's CDR3 is CSAIGTGRNYGYTF. The CDR3 nucleotides read TGCAGTGCAATTGGGACTGGAAGAAACTATGGCTACACCTTC.

Notes on this clonotype: A much larger clone differs by one base, so this may be a read error. This chain's CDR3 is CASSLIQGAGANVLSF. The CDR3 bases are TGTGCCAGCAGTTTAATTCAGGGCGCTGGGGCCAACGTCCTGTCTTTC. This sequence joins TRBV28 and TRBJ2-6, with D possibly TRBD1 on 5 matching bases. Germline V gene sequence: CDR1 MDHEN, CDR2 SYDVKM. This CDR3 is 16 amino acids long. The complete variable domain, with remaining parts taken from reference TRBV28 and TRBJ2-6, reads DVKVTQSSRYLVKRTGEKVFLECVQDMDHENMFWYRQDPGLGLRLIYFSYDVKMKEKGDIPEGYSVSREKKERFSLILESASTNQTSMYLCASSLIQGAGANVLSFGAGSRLTVL.

The sample holds a few counts of this clonotype. The J gene is TRBJ1-5, the V gene TRBV6-1, with 8 bases that match TRBD1. The CDR3 is 15 amino acids. Trimming took 7 bases from V and 3 from J; bases not matched to a gene: 8. CDR1 and CDR2 from the germline V gene are MNHNS and SASEGT. The CDR3 nucleotides are TGTGCCAGCATTAGAGGACAGGGCGACAATCAGCCCCAGCATTTT. Amino acid sequence: CASIRGQGDNQPQHF.

V gene TRBV6-5 combines with J gene TRBJ1-5; no definite D call. Germline V lookup: CDR1 MNHEY, CDR2 SVGAGI. Trimming pared 5 bases from V and 8 bases from J, leaving 10 bases between. This CDR3 spans 12 amino acids. As DNA, the CDR3 is TGTGCCAGCAGTAAAACCGGGGAGCCCCAGCATTTT. This codes for CASSKTGEPQHF.

CDR3 DNA: TGTGCCAGCAGTTTAGCCCCGGGACTAGCTTTCTCTCCGAGGAATGAGCAGTTCTTC. Translated, it gives CASSLAPGLAFSPRNEQFF. The chain uses TRBV12-3 or TRBV12-4 and TRBJ2-1; 9 bases map to TRBD2. The V gene end was trimmed by 0 bases and the J gene end by 7 bases; junction bases not matched to a gene: 16. The CDR3 totals 19 residues.

This clonotype has more than one count but fewer than ten. The V call is TRBV11-2, the J call TRBJ2-5; TRBD1 matches 7 bases. CDR1 SGHAT and CDR2 FQNNGV come from the germline V gene. V was clipped by 5 bases and J by 3 bases; unmatched bases: 9. This CDR3 has 15 amino acids. This CDR3 reads CASSRSGTDKETQYF. In nucleotides, the CDR3 is TGTGCCAGCAGCCGATCCGGGACAGACAAAGAGACCCAGTACTTC.